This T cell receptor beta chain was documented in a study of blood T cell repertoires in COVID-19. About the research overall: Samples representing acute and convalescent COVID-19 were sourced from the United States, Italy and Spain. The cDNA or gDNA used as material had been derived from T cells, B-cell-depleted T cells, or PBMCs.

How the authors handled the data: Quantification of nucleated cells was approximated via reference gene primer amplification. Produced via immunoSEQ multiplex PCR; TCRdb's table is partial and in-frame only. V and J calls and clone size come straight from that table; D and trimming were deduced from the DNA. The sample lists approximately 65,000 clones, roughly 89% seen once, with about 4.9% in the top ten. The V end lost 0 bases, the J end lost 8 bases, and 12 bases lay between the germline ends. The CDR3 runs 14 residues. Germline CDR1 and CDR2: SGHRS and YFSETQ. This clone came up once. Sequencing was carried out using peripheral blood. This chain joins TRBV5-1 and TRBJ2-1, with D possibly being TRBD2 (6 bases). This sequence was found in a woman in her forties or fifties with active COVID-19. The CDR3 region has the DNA TGCGCCAGCAGCTTGGGTAGGGGAGGCGATGAGCAGTTCTTC. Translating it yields CASSLGRGGDEQFF.